This T cell receptor beta chain was found in a study of long-term antiretroviral therapy in people with HIV. Study-level information: Of all samples, the earliest predate the 2015 immediate-ART recommendation by about a decade. Study-level results: Upon ART, diversity increased but remained lower than transplant donor controls. Participants lacked recorded data on ART adherence, viral resistance or therapy changes.

Survey-level immunoSEQ v3.0 assays were run. Sequencing targeted 40,000-50,000 T-cell genomes per sample. Sequencing used immunoSEQ multiplex PCR; TCRdb keeps in-frame clones, though not all of them. The table lists 15,000 to 20,000 clones, roughly 71% of them singletons. Germline assignment: CDR1 SGHNT and CDR2 YENEEA. The V end was cut by 2 bases, the J end by 9 bases, with 11 bases between. CDR3 length: 13 amino acids. With respect to this clone: Its antigen is still unknown.

The V and J genes are TRBV11-3 and TRBJ2-1, with a weak D call TRBD2 (6 bases). This sample comprised unsorted PBMCs, obtained around 2.4 years before starting antiretroviral therapy. This receptor was identified in a woman aged 45-59 years with HIV. The CDR3 coding sequence is TGTGCCAGCAGCTTAAACGGGGGAGGTGAGCAGTTCTTC. Translating gives CASSLNGGGEQFF.